This T cell receptor (beta chain) was captured in a study of CD8 T cells in ankylosing spondylitis (dated by TCRdb to 2016 to 2017). Regarding the research as a whole: The study profiled T cell receptor beta repertoires in healthy donors and ankylosing spondylitis patients to find disease-linked TCR variants. In total, the full study cohort was made up of some 110 healthy donors and about two dozen ankylosing spondylitis patients. Samples of peripheral blood were taken, and for ankylosing spondylitis patients, synovial fluid was collected as well. Summary of the overall study and its limitations: Blood from ankylosing spondylitis patients appeared to be characterized by a TCR beta motif made up of several highly homologous amino acid variants. The disease-linked clones were reported as significantly enriched in matched synovial fluid samples from ankylosing spondylitis patients. A CD8+ phenotype was shown by the disease-linked clones, which were found at relatively low frequencies in peripheral blood. Some motif variants had previously been reported in the synovial fluid and blood of reactive arthritis patients, which suggests shared mechanisms of disease initiation.

Sequencing used an Illumina HiSeq 2500. TCR beta libraries were prepared by quantitative 5'-RACE with molecular barcodes. Concerning the study's data processing: A new computational method, built on a probabilistic model of VDJ rearrangement, was used to identify disease-linked TCR variants. TCRdb cleaned the public reads at Q25 with fastp, built clones with MiXCR and kept in-frame beta chains. Rows with one shared CDR3 protein collapse into an entry with the most common genes and DNA. The V and J calls reflect TCRdb's pipeline rather than the authors' work. Across this sample there are a few hundred thousand distinct CDR3 sequences, with 8% to 11% seen only once. The top ten constitute about 19% of the sample. Regarding this clonotype: Which antigen it targets is not known. One base away there is no much larger clone; base qualities are not given.

The germline V gene gives CDR1 as MGHRA and CDR2 as YSYEKL. V and J lose 5 bases and 3 bases, and a span of 19 bases separates them. Spanning cysteine to phenylalanine, the CDR3 consists of 17 amino acids. CDR3 DNA is the only sequence kept; it has 51 bases, read in frame from the first base. The chain uses TRBV4-1 and TRBJ2-2; the D gene remains uncertain. The sequenced sample was blood, either unsorted or a sorted T cell fraction (not recorded which). This clonotype was sampled from a male donor with ankylosing spondylitis or in good health (not recorded which). The CDR3 region reads CASSSGRELTDTGELFF. The nucleotide sequence is TGCGCCAGCAGCTCCGGCCGAGAGCTGACTGACACCGGGGAGCTGTTTTTT.